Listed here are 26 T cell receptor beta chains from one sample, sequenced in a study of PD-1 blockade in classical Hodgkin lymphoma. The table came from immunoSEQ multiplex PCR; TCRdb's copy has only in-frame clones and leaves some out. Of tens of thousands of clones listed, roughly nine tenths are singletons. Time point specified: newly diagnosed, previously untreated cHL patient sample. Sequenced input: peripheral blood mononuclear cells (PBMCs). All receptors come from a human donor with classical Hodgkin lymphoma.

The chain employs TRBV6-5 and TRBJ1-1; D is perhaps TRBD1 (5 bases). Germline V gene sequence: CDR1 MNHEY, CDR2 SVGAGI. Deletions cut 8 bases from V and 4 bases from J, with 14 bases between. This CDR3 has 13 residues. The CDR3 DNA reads TGTGCCAGCTCTGAACAGGTCGTCACTGAAGCTTTCTTT. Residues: CASSEQVVTEAFF.

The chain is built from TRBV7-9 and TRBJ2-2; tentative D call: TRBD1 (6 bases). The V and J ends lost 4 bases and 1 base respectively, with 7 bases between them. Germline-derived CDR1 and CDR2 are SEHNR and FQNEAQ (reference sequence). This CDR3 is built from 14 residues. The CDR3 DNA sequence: TGTGCCAGCAGCTCGGGACAGAACACCGGGGAGCTGTTTTTT. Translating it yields CASSSGQNTGELFF. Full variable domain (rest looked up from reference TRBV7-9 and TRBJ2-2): DTGVSQNPRHKITKRGQNVTFRCDPISEHNRLYWYRQTLGQGPEFLTYFQNEAQLEKSRLLSDRFSAERPKGSFSTLEIQRTEQGDSAMYLCASSSGQNTGELFFGEGSRLTVL.

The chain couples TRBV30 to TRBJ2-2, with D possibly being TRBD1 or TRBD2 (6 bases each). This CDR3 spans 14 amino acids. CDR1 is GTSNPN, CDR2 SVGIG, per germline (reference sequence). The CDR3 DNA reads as TGTGCACAGGGAGGAAGCATTAACACCGGGGAGCTGTTTTTT. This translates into CAQGGSINTGELFF.

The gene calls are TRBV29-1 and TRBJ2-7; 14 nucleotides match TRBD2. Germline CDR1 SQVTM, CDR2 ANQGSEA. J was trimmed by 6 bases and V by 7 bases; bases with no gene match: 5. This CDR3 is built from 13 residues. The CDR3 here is CSGRLAGGGEQYF. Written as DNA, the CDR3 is TGCAGCGGCCGACTAGCGGGAGGGGGCGAGCAGTACTTC.

The CDR3 DNA reads as TGTGCCAGCAGCTTGCAAGTCACTGAAGCTTTCTTT. This sequence encodes CASSLQVTEAFF. The chain carries TRBV5-5 and TRBJ1-1; D call uncertain. The CDR3 contains 12 residues. The V gene's germline CDR1 is SGHKS and CDR2 YYEKEE (reference sequence). Trimming took off 1 base at V and 4 bases at J, with 5 bases between the two ends.

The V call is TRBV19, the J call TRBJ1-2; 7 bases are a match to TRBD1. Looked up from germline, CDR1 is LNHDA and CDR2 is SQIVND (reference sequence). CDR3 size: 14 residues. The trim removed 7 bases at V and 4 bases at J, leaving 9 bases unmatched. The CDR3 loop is CASTLDRDGYGYTF. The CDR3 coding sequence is TGTGCCAGTACCCTAGACAGGGACGGCTATGGCTACACCTTC.

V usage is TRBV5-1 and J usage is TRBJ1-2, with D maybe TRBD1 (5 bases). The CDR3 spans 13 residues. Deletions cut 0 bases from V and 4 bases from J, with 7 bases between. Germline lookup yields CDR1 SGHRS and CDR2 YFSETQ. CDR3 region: CASSLEGVYGYTF. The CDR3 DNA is TGCGCCAGCAGCTTGGAAGGGGTCTATGGCTACACCTTC.

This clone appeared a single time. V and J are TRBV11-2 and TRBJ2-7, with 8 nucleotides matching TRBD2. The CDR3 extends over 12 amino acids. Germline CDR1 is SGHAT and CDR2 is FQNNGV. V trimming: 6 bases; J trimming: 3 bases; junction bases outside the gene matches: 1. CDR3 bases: TGTGCCAGCAGGGGACTAGACTACGAGCAGTACTTC. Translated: CASRGLDYEQYF.

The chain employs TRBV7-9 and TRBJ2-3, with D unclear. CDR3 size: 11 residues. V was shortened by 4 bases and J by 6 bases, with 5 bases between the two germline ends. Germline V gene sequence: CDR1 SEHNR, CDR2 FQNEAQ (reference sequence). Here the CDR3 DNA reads TGTGCCAGCAGCTCCGAGGATACGCAGTATTTT. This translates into CASSSEDTQYF.

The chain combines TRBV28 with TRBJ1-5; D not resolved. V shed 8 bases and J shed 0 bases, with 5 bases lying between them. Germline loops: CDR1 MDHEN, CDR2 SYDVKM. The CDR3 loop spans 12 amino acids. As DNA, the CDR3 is TGTGCCAGCTTGAATAGCAATCAGCCCCAGCATTTT. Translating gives CASLNSNQPQHF.

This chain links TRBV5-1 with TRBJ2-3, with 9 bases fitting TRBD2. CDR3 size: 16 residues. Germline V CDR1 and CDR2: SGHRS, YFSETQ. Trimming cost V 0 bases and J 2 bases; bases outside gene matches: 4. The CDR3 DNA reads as TGCGCCAGCAGCTTGGTCCTAGCGGGATTCACAGATACGCAGTATTTT. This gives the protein CASSLVLAGFTDTQYF.

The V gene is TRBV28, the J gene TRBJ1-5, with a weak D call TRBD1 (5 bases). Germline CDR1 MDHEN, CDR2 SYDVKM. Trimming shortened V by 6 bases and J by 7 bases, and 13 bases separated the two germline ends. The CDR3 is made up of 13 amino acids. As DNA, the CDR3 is TGTGCCAGCAGAGAGACCGGGGCCCAGCCCCAGCATTTT. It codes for CASRETGAQPQHF.

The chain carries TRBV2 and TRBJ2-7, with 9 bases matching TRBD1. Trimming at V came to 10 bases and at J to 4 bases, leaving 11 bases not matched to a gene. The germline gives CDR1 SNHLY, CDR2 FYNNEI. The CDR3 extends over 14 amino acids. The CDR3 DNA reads TGTGCCAACTCAGCCGGGACAGGGCGGTACGAGCAGTACTTC. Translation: CANSAGTGRYEQYF.

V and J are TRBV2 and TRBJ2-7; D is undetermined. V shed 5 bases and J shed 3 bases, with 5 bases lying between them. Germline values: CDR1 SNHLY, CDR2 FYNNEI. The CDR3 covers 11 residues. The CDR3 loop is CASSPFYEQYF. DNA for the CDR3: TGTGCCAGCAGTCCATTCTACGAGCAGTACTTC.

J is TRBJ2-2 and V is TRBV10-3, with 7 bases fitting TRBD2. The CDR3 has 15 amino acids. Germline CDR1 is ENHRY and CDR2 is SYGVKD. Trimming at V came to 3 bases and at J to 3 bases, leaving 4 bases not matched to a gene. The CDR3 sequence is CAISESGADTGELFF. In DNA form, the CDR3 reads TGTGCCATCAGTGAAAGCGGGGCCGACACCGGGGAGCTGTTTTTT.

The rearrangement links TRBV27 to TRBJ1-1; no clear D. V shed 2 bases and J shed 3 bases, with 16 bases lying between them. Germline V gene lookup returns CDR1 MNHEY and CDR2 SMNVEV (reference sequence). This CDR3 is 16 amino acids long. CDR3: CASSLVVVWSHTEAFF. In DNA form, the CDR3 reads TGTGCCAGCAGTTTAGTGGTTGTATGGTCCCACACTGAAGCTTTCTTT.

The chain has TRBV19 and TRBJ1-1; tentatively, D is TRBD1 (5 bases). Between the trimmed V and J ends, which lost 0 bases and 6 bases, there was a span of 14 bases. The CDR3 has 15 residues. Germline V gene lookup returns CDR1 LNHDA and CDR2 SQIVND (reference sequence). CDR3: CASSIDPGRVSEAFF. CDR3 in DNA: TGTGCCAGTAGTATAGATCCGGGCAGGGTCTCTGAAGCTTTCTTT.

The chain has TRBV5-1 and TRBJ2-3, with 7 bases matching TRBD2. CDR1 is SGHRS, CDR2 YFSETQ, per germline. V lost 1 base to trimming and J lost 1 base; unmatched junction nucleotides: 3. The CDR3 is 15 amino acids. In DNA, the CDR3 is TGCGCCAGCAGCTTGAAGCGGGGAGGCACAGATACGCAGTATTTT. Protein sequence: CASSLKRGGTDTQYF.

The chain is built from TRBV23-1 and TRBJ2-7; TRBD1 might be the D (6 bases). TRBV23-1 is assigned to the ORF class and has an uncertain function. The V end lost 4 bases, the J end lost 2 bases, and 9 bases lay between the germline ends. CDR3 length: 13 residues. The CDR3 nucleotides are TGCGCCAGCAGTCCACAGGGACCCTACGAGCAGTACTTC. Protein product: CASSPQGPYEQYF.

In DNA, the CDR3 is TGCGCCAGCAGCATTTCGACAGTGAACACTGAAGCTTTCTTT. Translation: CASSISTVNTEAFF. The genes are TRBV10-2 and TRBJ1-1, with D perhaps TRBD1 (5 bases). V was shortened by 6 bases and J by 0 bases, with 11 bases between the two germline ends. The V gene's germline CDR1 is WSHSY and CDR2 SAAADI. The CDR3 is 14 amino acids.

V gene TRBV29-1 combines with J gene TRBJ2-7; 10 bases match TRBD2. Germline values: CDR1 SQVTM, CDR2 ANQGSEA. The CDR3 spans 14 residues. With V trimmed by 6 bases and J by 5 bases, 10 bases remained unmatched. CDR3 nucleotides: TGCAGCGTAAGTGGGGCTAGCGGGGGAGACGAGCAGTACTTC. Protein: CSVSGASGGDEQYF.

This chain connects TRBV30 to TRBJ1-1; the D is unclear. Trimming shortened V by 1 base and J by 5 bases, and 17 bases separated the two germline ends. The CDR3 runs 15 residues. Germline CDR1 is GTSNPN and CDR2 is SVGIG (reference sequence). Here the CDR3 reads CAWSEARDWRTEAFF. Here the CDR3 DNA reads TGTGCCTGGAGTGAGGCTAGAGACTGGCGGACTGAAGCTTTCTTT.

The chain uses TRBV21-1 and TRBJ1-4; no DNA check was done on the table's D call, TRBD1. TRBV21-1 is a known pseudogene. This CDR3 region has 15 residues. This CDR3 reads CASSKTDSLNEKLFF. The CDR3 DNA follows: TGTGCCAGCAGCAAAACTGACAGCCTTAATGAAAAACTGTTTTTT.

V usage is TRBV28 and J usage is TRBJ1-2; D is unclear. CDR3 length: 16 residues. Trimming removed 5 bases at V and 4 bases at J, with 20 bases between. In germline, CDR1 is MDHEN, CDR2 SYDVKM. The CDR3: CASSLSRAQRSYGYTF. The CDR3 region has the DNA TGTGCCAGCAGTCTCTCCCGTGCACAAAGGAGCTATGGCTACACCTTC.

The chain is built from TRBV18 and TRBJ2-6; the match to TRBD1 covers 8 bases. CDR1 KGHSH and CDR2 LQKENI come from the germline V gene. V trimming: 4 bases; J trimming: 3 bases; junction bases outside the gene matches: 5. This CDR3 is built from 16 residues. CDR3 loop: CASSQDRADGANVLTF. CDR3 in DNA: TGTGCCAGCTCACAGGACAGGGCGGATGGGGCCAACGTCCTGACTTTC.

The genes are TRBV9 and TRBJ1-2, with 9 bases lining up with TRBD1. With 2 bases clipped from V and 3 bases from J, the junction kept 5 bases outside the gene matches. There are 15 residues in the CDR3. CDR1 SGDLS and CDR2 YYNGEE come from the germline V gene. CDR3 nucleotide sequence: TGTGCCAGCAGCGTGATACAGGGGGCCGACTATGGCTACACCTTC. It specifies CASSVIQGADYGYTF.